These 2 T cell receptor beta chains originate from one sample sequenced in a study of cytomegalovirus exposure and HLA in healthy donors. Only in-frame clones appear in the TCRdb table, and some are missing; sequencing was by immunoSEQ multiplex PCR. The sample lists roughly 150,000 clones, roughly nine tenths occurring once. Sequenced: PBMCs. The receptors stem from a woman between 18 and 30 years old in good health and CMV-seropositive.

This clone was picked up one time. J is TRBJ1-1 and V is TRBV2, with 9 positions matching TRBD1. This CDR3 contains 15 residues. Unmatched junction bases numbered 2, after V lost 2 bases and J lost 1 base. Germline V gives CDR1 SNHLY, CDR2 FYNNEI. CDR3 sequence (DNA): TGTGCCAGCAGTGAAATGGGACAGGGGAACACTGAAGCTTTCTTT. Translated: CASSEMGQGNTEAFF. The full variable domain, its missing parts supplied by reference TRBV2 and TRBJ1-1, is EPEVTQTPSHQVTQMGQEVILRCVPISNHLYFYWYRQILGQKVEFLVSFYNNEISEKSEIFDDQFSVERPDGSNFTLKIRSTKLEDSAMYFCASSEMGQGNTEAFFGQGTRLTVV.

DNA for the CDR3: TGCAGCGTTAAGGTCCGGGGACTAGCGGGAGTTGCCTACGAGCAGTACTTC. It is translated as CSVKVRGLAGVAYEQYF. The rearrangement links TRBV29-1 to TRBJ2-7; TRBD2 matches 14 bases. V lost 5 bases, J lost 2 bases, and 11 bases stayed unmatched. The CDR3 loop spans 17 amino acids. The germline V gene encodes CDR1 SQVTM and CDR2 ANQGSEA.